This is a list of T cell receptor beta chains from one sample in a study of technical replicates of blood from a handful of donors. Some clones are missing from TCRdb's copy, which holds only in-frame ones; the method was immunoSEQ multiplex PCR. The sample holds about 75,000 clones, about nine tenths seen once. Material: T cells isolated from PBMCs. Source of these receptors: a human donor in good health. Some clones in this sample may be carry-over from other donors' samples. CDR3s include the opening cysteine and the closing phenylalanine or tryptophan. Each record gives: CDR3 protein, CDR3 DNA, clone size, V gene, D gene, J gene. The D gene is left open where the match is weak. Not all rows give a size; the values are once, few, many and, for expanded clones, a class.

CAWSRIAGLSYEQYF TGTGCCTGGAGTAGGATAGCGGGGCTATCCTACGAGCAGTACTTC . TRBV30 TRBD2 TRBJ2-7
CASSWDRGSSYEQYF TGTGCCAGCAGCTGGGACAGGGGGAGCTCCTACGAGCAGTACTTC . TRBV7-2 TRBD1 TRBJ2-7
CASSQAGRYRDRVEKLFF TGCGCCAGCAGCCAAGCCGGGCGATACAGGGACAGGGTTGAAAAACTGTTTTTT . TRBV4-1 TRBD1 TRBJ1-4
CASSPITAARDTQYF TGTGCCAGCTCACCAATAACGGCCGCGAGGGATACGCAGTATTTT few TRBV18 . TRBJ2-3
CASSLQGASNYGYTF TGCGCCAGCAGCCTACAGGGGGCCTCTAACTATGGCTACACCTTC . TRBV4-1 TRBD1 TRBJ1-2
CSVEVVLAGREQYF TGCAGCGTTGAAGTCGTCCTAGCGGGGCGCGAGCAGTACTTC . TRBV29-1 TRBD2 TRBJ2-7
CASSYNDMNTEAFF TGTGCCAGCAGCTACAATGATATGAACACTGAAGCTTTCTTT . TRBV7-3 . TRBJ1-1
CASTGTGSISGNTIYF TGTGCCAGCACTGGGACAGGGAGTATTTCTGGAAACACCATATATTTT . TRBV2 TRBD1 TRBJ1-3
CASSRDIYYEQYF TGTGCCAGCAGCCGGGACATTTACTACGAGCAGTACTTC . TRBV5-5 . TRBJ2-7
CASSFVGGTDTQYF TGTGCCAGCAGTTTTGTGGGGGGTACAGATACGCAGTATTTT . TRBV28 . TRBJ2-3
CASRLTPPRRETQYF TGTGCTAGTAGATTGACACCCCCCCGCCGGGAGACCCAGTACTTC . TRBV12-5 . TRBJ2-5
CASSREVTRYGYTF TGTGCCAGCAGCCGCGAGGTTACTAGATATGGCTACACCTTC . TRBV7-9 . TRBJ1-2
CASTPSVYQETQYF TGTGCCAGTACCCCCAGCGTCTACCAAGAGACCCAGTACTTC . TRBV19 . TRBJ2-5
CASSLAALAKNIQYF TGTGCCAGCAGCTTGGCAGCGCTAGCCAAAAACATTCAGTACTTC . TRBV5-5 . TRBJ2-4
CASSLERFTGELFF TGTGCCAGCAGCTTAGAGAGGTTCACCGGGGAGCTGTTTTTT once TRBV7-2 . TRBJ2-2
CASSASGFQPQHF TGCGCCAGCAGTGCGTCCGGGTTCCAGCCCCAGCATTTT few TRBV10-1 . TRBJ1-5
CASGSGRALPYEQYF TGTGCCAGTGGTAGCGGGAGGGCCTTACCCTACGAGCAGTACTTC . TRBV6-5 TRBD2 TRBJ2-7
CASSQDNRGLVTEAFF TGTGCCAGCAGCCAAGACAACAGGGGGCTGGTTACTGAAGCTTTCTTT . TRBV14 TRBD1 TRBJ1-1
CASSPPNKGDYEQYF TGTGCCAGCTCACCACCGAATAAAGGAGACTACGAGCAGTACTTC . TRBV18 . TRBJ2-7
CASSFQGSLETQYF TGCGCCAGCAGCTTTCAGGGGAGTTTAGAGACCCAGTACTTC once TRBV5-1 . TRBJ2-5
CASTTRTGLMNTEAFF TGTGCCAGCACCACTCGGACAGGGCTTATGAACACTGAAGCTTTCTTT once TRBV6-6 TRBD1 TRBJ1-1
CASSSRAYSNQPQHF TGTGCCAGCAGCTCGAGGGCGTATAGCAATCAGCCCCAGCATTTT . TRBV5-6 . TRBJ1-5
CASSLTSGSTDTQYF TGTGCCAGCAGCCTTACTAGCGGGAGCACAGATACGCAGTATTTT . TRBV4-2 TRBD2 TRBJ2-3
CAWRANPQETQYF TGTGCCTGGAGAGCCAATCCCCAAGAGACCCAGTACTTC . TRBV30 . TRBJ2-5
CAWGPEQSEAFF TGTGCCTGGGGTCCCGAGCAATCCGAAGCTTTCTTT few TRBV30 . TRBJ1-1
CASSSDSWAEQFF TGTGCCAGCAGTTCGGACAGTTGGGCTGAGCAGTTCTTC . TRBV2 . TRBJ2-1
CASSLGGQWGSYEQYF TGTGCCAGCAGCTTGGGGGGACAGTGGGGGTCCTACGAGCAGTACTTC . TRBV7-6 . TRBJ2-7
CVVSLAGRNEQFF TGTGTTGTCTCACTAGCGGGAAGAAATGAGCAGTTCTTC . TRBV28 TRBD2 TRBJ2-1
CASSQARGAASYEQYF TGCGCCAGCAGCCAAGCACGGGGGGCTGCATCCTACGAGCAGTACTTC . TRBV4-1 . TRBJ2-7
CASRGTSGTKYGETQYF TGTGCCAGCAGGGGGACTAGCGGGACCAAGTATGGGGAGACCCAGTACTTC . TRBV2 TRBD2 TRBJ2-5
CAFTLVGRTEAFF TGTGCCTTTACGCTCGTGGGGAGGACTGAAGCTTTCTTT . TRBV30 . TRBJ1-1
CASGHGTSSRQTQYF TGTGCCAGCGGCCACGGGACTAGCTCCCGGCAGACCCAGTACTTC . TRBV2 TRBD2 TRBJ2-5
CASSRGQSGDTIYF TGTGCCAGCAGTCGGGGACAGTCTGGAGACACCATATATTTT . TRBV6-5 TRBD1 TRBJ1-3
CATSLFPGLAGGPYEQYF TGTGCCACCTCCCTCTTCCCGGGACTAGCGGGGGGCCCGTACGAGCAGTACTTC . TRBV27 TRBD2 TRBJ2-7
CASSYSGTGRGYEQYF TGTGCCAGCAGTTACTCGGGGACAGGAAGGGGTTACGAGCAGTACTTC . TRBV6-5 TRBD1 TRBJ2-7
CASSGRQGNQPQHF TGTGCCAGCAGCGGTCGCCAGGGCAATCAGCCCCAGCATTTT . TRBV5-6 . TRBJ1-5
CASSQGLLVKVNTEAFF TGCGCCAGCAGCCAAGGCCTCCTAGTAAAAGTGAACACTGAAGCTTTCTTT . TRBV4-1 . TRBJ1-1
CASSYPQREGRYNEQFF TGCGCCAGCAGCTATCCTCAGCGGGAGGGCCGCTACAATGAGCAGTTCTTC . TRBV5-1 TRBD2 TRBJ2-1
CASSFLQGTEQYF TGTGCCAGCAGCTTTCTACAGGGAACCGAGCAGTACTTC . TRBV7-9 . TRBJ2-7
CASRNWDRGSSPLHF TGTGCCAGCAGAAACTGGGACAGGGGGAGTTCACCCCTCCACTTT . TRBV5-6 TRBD1 TRBJ1-6
CASSFYAGTENTGELFF TGTGCCAGCAGCTTCTACGCCGGGACAGAGAACACCGGGGAGCTGTTTTTT . TRBV5-4 TRBD1 TRBJ2-2
CASGEWTGESTKNIQYF TGTGCTAGTGGTGAGTGGACAGGGGAAAGTACCAAAAACATTCAGTACTTC . TRBV12-5 TRBD1 TRBJ2-4
CASSRQGGPYEQYF TGTGCCAGCAGCCGACAGGGCGGTCCCTACGAGCAGTACTTC . TRBV7-9 TRBD1 TRBJ2-7
CASASGGKETQYF TGTGCTAGTGCTAGCGGGGGGAAAGAGACCCAGTACTTC . TRBV12-5 TRBD2 TRBJ2-5
CASSQNPGQTLNTEAFF TGTGCCAGCAGCCAGAATCCGGGACAGACTTTGAACACTGAAGCTTTCTTT few TRBV5-4 TRBD1 TRBJ1-1
CASSATSGSGEQYF TGTGCCAGCAGCGCAACTAGCGGGAGCGGTGAGCAGTACTTC . TRBV7-9 TRBD2 TRBJ2-7
CASRGGGEQFF TGTGCCAGCAGGGGGGGAGGTGAGCAGTTCTTC . TRBV2 . TRBJ2-1
CASSWSPNTEAFF TGTGCCAGCAGTTGGAGTCCGAACACTGAAGCTTTCTTT . TRBV27 . TRBJ1-1
CASSNRRNTGELFF TGTGCCAGTAGTAACAGGAGGAACACCGGGGAGCTGTTTTTT . TRBV19 . TRBJ2-2
CASSLDRGFQPQHF TGTGCCAGCAGCCTGGACAGGGGGTTTCAGCCCCAGCATTTT . TRBV7-9 TRBD1 TRBJ1-5
CASSPSGVPRISNNEQFF TGTGCCAGCAGCCCCTCGGGGGTCCCTAGGATAAGTAACAATGAGCAGTTCTTC . TRBV9 . TRBJ2-1
CSGDRYTDMQYF TGCAGCGGCGACAGGTACACAGATATGCAGTATTTT . TRBV29-1 . TRBJ2-3
CSVPQSGSGTGELFF TGCAGCGTTCCCCAAAGCGGGAGTGGTACCGGGGAGCTGTTTTTT . TRBV29-1 TRBD2 TRBJ2-2